This T cell receptor beta chain was sequenced during a study of blood T cell repertoires in COVID-19. Study overall: From T cells, B-cell-depleted T cells, or PBMCs came the material, which was cDNA or gDNA.

There are 12 residues in the CDR3. V was cut by 6 bases and J by 6 bases, with 11 bases left in between. Measured with immunoSEQ multiplex PCR; TCRdb has only the in-frame clones, and not every one. This sample carries over 150,000 clones, 60% to 85% of them seen once, and the ten largest clones take about 8.3%. This chain joins TRBV12-3 or TRBV12-4 and TRBJ1-2; a weak D match, TRBD1 (6 bases). Source material: peripheral blood. This sequence originates from a man between 60 and 75 years old with acute or convalescent COVID-19. The CDR3 region is CASRTGPDGYTF. DNA of the CDR3: TGTGCCAGCAGGACAGGTCCCGATGGCTACACCTTC.